This T cell receptor (beta chain) was sequenced during a study of PD-1 blockade in mismatch repair-deficient tumors. Produced via immunoSEQ multiplex PCR; TCRdb's table is partial and in-frame only. Of under 150,000 clones listed, about 88% were seen once; the top ten hold approximately 15%. Three pembrolizumab responders had their TCRs sequenced. CDR1 SGHKS and CDR2 YYEKEE come from the germline V gene (reference sequence). This CDR3 is built from 13 residues. V was cut by 2 bases and J by 1 base, with 7 bases left in between. Sequencing was performed on peripheral blood, taken 44 weeks after starting pembrolizumab. The chain has TRBV5-5 and TRBJ2-7; D is perhaps TRBD1 (5 bases). The TCR sequence derives from an adult with mismatch repair-deficient cancer. Here the CDR3 DNA reads TGTGCCAGCAGCTTCGCAGGGTCCTACGAGCAGTACTTC. Protein product: CASSFAGSYEQYF.